This TCR beta chain was identified during a study of blood T cell repertoires in COVID-19. Study as a whole: Samples taken during acute and convalescent COVID-19 were collected in the United States, Italy and Spain. T cells, B-cell-depleted T cells, or PBMCs provided the cDNA or gDNA that served as material.

CDR1 and CDR2 (germline): LNHDA, SQIVND (reference sequence). Trimming stripped 3 bases from V and 3 bases from J, with 17 bases between. The CDR3 runs 16 residues. How the authors handled the data: Amplifying reference gene primers gave estimates of nucleated cell counts. This table comes from immunoSEQ multiplex PCR, and its TCRdb copy is limited to in-frame clones, with some not included. The V and J calls and clone size come from that table; D and trimming were worked out from the DNA. The table lists 150,000 to 200,000 clones, more than 75% of them singletons. The receptor comes from a human donor in a cohort sampled during active COVID-19. The rearrangement joins TRBV19 to TRBJ1-2; tentatively, D is TRBD1 (6 bases). Source material: peripheral blood. CDR3 DNA: TGTGCCAGTAGTATCTCGCCAGGGGCGGGAGACTATGGCTACACCTTC. It yields the protein CASSISPGAGDYGYTF.